This TCR beta chain derives from a study of blood T cell repertoires in COVID-19. The wider study: The analysed material was cDNA or gDNA that came from T cells, B-cell-depleted T cells, or PBMCs.

Assignment of participants to cohorts was predicated upon participant-reported clinical history. Either two negative PCRs, clearance, or symptom resolution qualified Cohort 3 donors as recovered. The CDR3 has 16 residues. V lost 10 bases to trimming and J lost 6 bases; unmatched junction nucleotides: 18. Germline assignment: CDR1 MDHEN and CDR2 SYDVKM. This clone occurred once. In the authors' workflow: Nucleated cell number was recorded as an estimate derived from reference gene primer amplification. Clones were read by immunoSEQ multiplex PCR, and TCRdb kept only the in-frame ones, dropping some. The DNA gave D and trimming, while V, J and clone size come from that table. This sample has fewer than 300,000 clones, with around 90% found just once.

Sequencing input: PBMCs or T cells enriched from blood (not recorded which). This chain uses TRBV28 with TRBJ2-7; 10 bases fit TRBD1. The clonotype comes from a woman in her twenties or thirties who had recovered from COVID-19. The CDR3 reads CANDRGRGTRAFEQYF. CDR3 sequence (DNA): TGTGCCAACGACAGGGGGCGAGGGACCAGGGCGTTCGAGCAGTACTTC.